Following are 30 T cell receptor beta chains from one sample sequenced in a study of shared clonotypes between healthy human individuals. It was CD45RO-negative cells, positively selected for CCR7, that made up naive CD8 cells, with terminally differentiated effector memory CD45RA+ cells excluded. Profiling relied on immunoSEQ multiplex PCR, and the TCRdb table lists in-frame clones only, not all of them. The sample has over 800,000 clones, more than 85% seen once; the top ten hold under 30%. The sequencing sample was made of naive CD8+ T cells sorted from blood. Source of these receptors: a young man in good health.

This clone was seen more than once but under ten times. This rearrangement joins TRBV2 to TRBJ2-3; D uncertain. The germline V gene has CDR1 SNHLY and CDR2 FYNNEI. The CDR3 is 13 residues long. The V end was cut by 4 bases, the J end by 1 base, with 6 bases between. The CDR3 DNA reads as TGTGCCAGCAGTGGACTGGGCACAGATACGCAGTATTTT. Its protein is CASSGLGTDTQYF.

The genes are TRBV9 and TRBJ2-1, with TRBD2 identical over 9 bases. CDR3 length equals 16 residues. Germline-derived CDR1 and CDR2 are SGDLS and YYNGEE. Germline trimming cut 0 bases from V and 2 bases from J; bases unmatched to any gene: 3. CDR3: CASSVEGGRAYNEQFF. The CDR3 DNA follows: TGTGCCAGCAGCGTAGAGGGCGGGAGGGCCTACAATGAGCAGTTCTTC.

V is TRBV6-5 and J is TRBJ1-2; no reliable D call. Germline values: CDR1 MNHEY, CDR2 SVGAGI. V was trimmed by 1 base and J by 4 bases, leaving 10 bases between them. The CDR3 has 14 residues. The CDR3 reads CASSYFQDGYGYTF. The CDR3 DNA reads as TGTGCCAGCAGTTACTTCCAGGATGGCTATGGCTACACCTTC.

The chain couples TRBV5-6 to TRBJ2-3; the D call may be TRBD1 or TRBD2 (6 bases each). Germline V lookup: CDR1 SGHDT, CDR2 YYEEEE. The CDR3 sequence is 12 residues long. V lost 6 bases to trimming and J lost 13 bases, with 18 bases between them. This chain's CDR3 is CASNPGAGLKYF. The CDR3 nucleotides are TGTGCCAGCAACCCGGGGGCCGGATTGAAGTATTTT.

This clone appeared a few times. The chain couples TRBV19 to TRBJ1-1; D not resolved. Germline lookup yields CDR1 LNHDA and CDR2 SQIVND (reference sequence). V lost 5 bases and J lost 5, with 9 bases in between. The CDR3 length is 12 residues. CDR3 loop: CASSFGSTEAFF. The CDR3, as DNA: TGTGCCAGTAGTTTTGGGAGTACTGAAGCTTTCTTT.

V is TRBV6-6 and J is TRBJ2-7, with 12 bases identical to TRBD2. The trim removed 6 bases at V and 5 bases at J, leaving 5 bases unmatched. CDR1 is MNHNY and CDR2 is SVGAGI in the germline V gene (reference sequence). The CDR3 is 14 amino acids. The CDR3 reads CASSAGTSGHEQYF. In nucleotides, the CDR3 is TGTGCCAGCAGCGCCGGGACTAGCGGGCACGAGCAGTACTTC.

The chain has TRBV2 and TRBJ2-3; 7 bases are a match to TRBD1. J was trimmed by 0 bases and V by 10 bases; bases with no gene match: 7. This CDR3 is built from 14 residues. The germline V gene encodes CDR1 SNHLY and CDR2 FYNNEI. CDR3 residues: CATKGTDSTDTQYF. CDR3 DNA sequence: TGTGCCACCAAAGGGACAGACAGCACAGATACGCAGTATTTT.

This clone was found once. The gene calls are TRBV5-6 and TRBJ1-1; no reliable D call. Germline-derived CDR1 and CDR2 are SGHDT and YYEEEE. The CDR3 length is 15 residues. V was cut by 0 bases and J by 1 base, with 10 bases left in between. CDR3 loop: CASSLVYGENTEAFF. In DNA, the CDR3 is TGTGCCAGCAGCTTGGTTTACGGGGAGAACACTGAAGCTTTCTTT.

The table lists this clone with a few counts. V gene TRBV6-1 combines with J gene TRBJ1-2, with unresolved D. The CDR3 has 12 residues. The germline V and J ends were trimmed by 9 bases and 5 bases, with 13 bases remaining between them. From germline, CDR1 is MNHNS and CDR2 SASEGT. The chain's CDR3 is CARSDGAYGYTF. CDR3 coding DNA: TGTGCCAGATCGGACGGAGCATATGGCTACACCTTC.

The V gene is TRBV19, the J gene TRBJ1-2, with 7 positions matching TRBD1. The J segment lost 4 bases and the V segment lost 8 bases, leaving 13 bases of the junction unmatched. In germline, CDR1 is LNHDA, CDR2 SQIVND (reference sequence). This CDR3 has 15 residues. Here the CDR3 reads CASLQGTEGGYGYTF. DNA of the CDR3: TGTGCCAGTCTACAGGGGACCGAGGGAGGCTATGGCTACACCTTC.

The rearrangement links TRBV2 to TRBJ1-2; weak D call: TRBD1 (6 bases). Per the germline V gene, CDR1 is SNHLY and CDR2 is FYNNEI. With 3 bases removed from V and 3 bases from J, the gap between germline ends came to 14 bases. There are 15 residues in the CDR3. The CDR3 reads CASSDRDRTYYGYTF. Here the CDR3 DNA reads TGTGCCAGCAGTGATCGAGACAGGACTTACTATGGCTACACCTTC.

The chain joins TRBV9 to TRBJ2-1; no clear D gene. The CDR3 extends over 13 amino acids. The V and J ends lost 0 bases and 8 bases respectively, with 9 bases between them. From germline, CDR1 is SGDLS and CDR2 YYNGEE. The CDR3, as DNA: TGTGCCAGCAGCGTAGATGGGTTCCATGAGCAGTTCTTC. Amino acid sequence: CASSVDGFHEQFF.

The V call is TRBV7-9, the J call TRBJ1-1, with a possible D match to TRBD1 (5 bases). The germline V and J ends were trimmed by 4 bases and 5 bases, with 14 bases remaining between them. Germline-derived CDR1 and CDR2 are SEHNR and FQNEAQ (reference sequence). The CDR3 spans 14 residues. This CDR3 reads CASSSFGGETEAFF. The CDR3, as DNA: TGTGCCAGCAGCTCTTTTGGGGGGGAGACTGAAGCTTTCTTT.

The chain links TRBV6-1 to TRBJ1-2; possible D gene TRBD1, 5 bases. With 8 bases removed from V and 7 bases from J, the gap between germline ends came to 17 bases. This CDR3 contains 13 residues. Germline lookup yields CDR1 MNHNS and CDR2 SASEGT. The CDR3 region has the DNA TGTGCCAGCGCCCCCAGGGATCTCTTTGGCTACACCTTC. This sequence encodes CASAPRDLFGYTF.

V gene TRBV6-1 combines with J gene TRBJ1-4; D is ambiguous. V was cut by 5 bases and J by 7 bases, with 11 bases left in between. This CDR3 region has 13 residues. The germline V gene has CDR1 MNHNS and CDR2 SASEGT. The DNA of the CDR3 is TGTGCCAGCAGTCTGTCTAGTCTTGAAAAACTGTTTTTT. This codes for CASSLSSLEKLFF.

This rearrangement joins TRBV5-1 to TRBJ1-3; no clear D. The germline V and J ends were trimmed by 0 bases and 0 bases, with 13 bases remaining between them. The germline CDR1 and CDR2 sequences are SGHRS and YFSETQ. The CDR3 covers 17 residues. CDR3 sequence reads: CASSLVPSRISGNTIYF. The CDR3 DNA follows: TGCGCCAGCAGCTTGGTCCCGTCGCGGATCTCTGGAAACACCATATATTTT.

The chain links TRBV5-5 to TRBJ2-2; 9 positions match TRBD2. CDR3 length equals 17 residues. Germline CDR1 reads SGHKS; CDR2 reads YYEKEE (reference sequence). V dropped 2 bases and J dropped 5; count of bases not matched to a gene: 10. The CDR3 is CASSFFISGSFTGELFF. As DNA, the CDR3 is TGTGCCAGCAGCTTCTTTATTAGCGGGAGTTTTACCGGGGAGCTGTTTTTT. The whole variable domain, filled in from reference TRBV5-5 and TRBJ2-2, reads DAGVTQSPTHLIKTRGQQVTLRCSPISGHKSVSWYQQVLGQGPQFIFQYYEKEERGRGNFPDRFSARQFPNYSSELNVNALLLGDSALYLCASSFFISGSFTGELFFGEGSRLTVL.

The chain links TRBV4-2 to TRBJ2-7, with TRBD2 matching 11 bases. CDR1 and CDR2 (germline): LGHNA, YNFKEQ. The J segment lost 4 bases and the V segment lost 2 bases, leaving 7 bases of the junction unmatched. The CDR3 is made up of 16 amino acids. CDR3 in amino acids: CASSQYSTSGDYEQYF. The DNA for the CDR3 is TGTGCCAGCAGCCAATACTCGACTAGCGGGGATTACGAGCAGTACTTC.

The rearrangement joins TRBV5-6 to TRBJ2-7; the D gene is possibly TRBD1 (6 bases). CDR1 is SGHDT and CDR2 is YYEEEE in the germline V gene. Trimming took 5 bases from V and 2 from J, leaving 14 bases between them. This CDR3 has 14 residues. The chain's CDR3 is CASRPGHQPYEQYF. CDR3 bases: TGTGCCAGCAGGCCGGGACACCAGCCCTACGAGCAGTACTTC.

The chain has TRBV5-4 and TRBJ2-2; a weak D match, TRBD2 (6 bases). The germline V and J ends were trimmed by 0 bases and 0 bases, with 9 bases remaining between them. There are 16 residues in the CDR3. Germline assignment: CDR1 SGHNT and CDR2 YYREEE (reference sequence). CDR3 protein: CASSLVGTANTGELFF. CDR3 DNA sequence: TGTGCCAGCAGCTTGGTCGGGACTGCGAACACCGGGGAGCTGTTTTTT.

V and J are TRBV10-2 and TRBJ2-5, with 10 bases aligning to TRBD2. J gave up 5 bases and V 7 bases, and 4 bases lay outside the gene matches. CDR1 is WSHSY, CDR2 SAAADI, per germline. The CDR3 length is 13 residues. The CDR3 sequence is CASKGLASETQYF. The CDR3 DNA reads TGCGCCAGCAAGGGACTAGCGAGCGAGACCCAGTACTTC.

For this clone: Within the sample, other DNA sequences also encode this same CDR3. This chain joins TRBV29-1 and TRBJ2-7; no clear D gene. Germline CDR1 SQVTM, CDR2 ANQGSEA. The CDR3 totals 11 residues. The ends were cut back, 4 bases at V and 0 bases at J, with 4 bases in the middle. CDR3 nucleotide sequence: TGCAGCGTTGCCGGCTCCTACGAGCAGTACTTC. Protein product: CSVAGSYEQYF.

The J gene is TRBJ2-1, the V gene TRBV29-1, with D perhaps TRBD2 (5 bases). Germline V gene data show CDR1 as SQVTM and CDR2 as ANQGSEA. The CDR3 spans 16 residues. V dropped 3 bases and J dropped 0 bases, with 15 bases sitting between them. The CDR3 sequence is CSVEGRADRSYNEQFF. As DNA, the CDR3 is TGCAGCGTTGAGGGCCGAGCGGATCGCTCCTACAATGAGCAGTTCTTC.

This chain links TRBV14 with TRBJ2-7, with D tentatively TRBD2 (8 bases). There are 18 residues in the CDR3. Trimming took off 3 bases at V and 2 bases at J, with 23 bases between the two ends. Germline V gene sequence: CDR1 SGHDN, CDR2 FVKESK. CDR3: CASSHSGARGSHAYEQYF. As DNA, the CDR3 is TGTGCCAGCAGCCATAGCGGGGCCAGGGGGTCCCATGCCTACGAGCAGTACTTC.

The chain has TRBV6-5 and TRBJ2-1; D unresolved. Germline CDR1 MNHEY, CDR2 SVGAGI. Trimming took 4 bases from V and 6 from J, leaving 16 bases between them. This CDR3 spans 15 amino acids. For the CDR3, the DNA is TGTGCCAGCAGTTGGGTAGGGCCTACCCCCAATGAGCAGTTCTTC. Amino acids: CASSWVGPTPNEQFF.

The rearrangement joins TRBV28 to TRBJ2-7; 10 nucleotides match TRBD1. The CDR3 consists of 16 residues. Per the germline V gene, CDR1 is MDHEN and CDR2 is SYDVKM. J was trimmed by 5 bases and V by 8 bases; bases with no gene match: 15. CDR3: CASSLGLGTGDHEQYF. CDR3 nucleotide sequence: TGTGCCAGCTCTTTGGGTCTGGGGACAGGGGACCACGAGCAGTACTTC.

The gene calls are TRBV9 and TRBJ2-7; either TRBD1 or TRBD2 may fit D (7 bases each). Trimming cost V 4 bases and J 2 bases, with 19 bases left between them. There are 16 residues in the CDR3. Germline V gives CDR1 SGDLS, CDR2 YYNGEE. The CDR3 spells CASSPGGGLIPYEQYF. The DNA for the CDR3 is TGTGCCAGCAGCCCAGGGGGGGGACTAATCCCCTACGAGCAGTACTTC.

This rearrangement joins TRBV4-2 to TRBJ1-1; D gene uncertain. V dropped 3 bases and J dropped 1 base, with 12 bases sitting between them. The V gene's germline CDR1 is LGHNA and CDR2 YNFKEQ. The length of the CDR3 is 15 residues. CDR3 coding DNA: TGTGCCAGCAGCCAGATGGGTGAGGGGAACACTGAAGCTTTCTTT. It translates to CASSQMGEGNTEAFF.

Remarks on this clone: Other DNA sequences within the sample encode an identical CDR3. The chain carries TRBV2 and TRBJ1-1; D gene unclear. Germline CDR1 SNHLY, CDR2 FYNNEI. This CDR3 contains 13 residues. The V gene lost 3 bases and the J gene lost 1 base, with 6 bases spanning the gap. CDR3 nucleotide sequence: TGTGCCAGCAGTGAGTTGGGGAACACTGAAGCTTTCTTT. It translates to CASSELGNTEAFF. Together with reference TRBV2 and TRBJ1-1, the CDR3 gives the full variable domain: EPEVTQTPSHQVTQMGQEVILRCVPISNHLYFYWYRQILGQKVEFLVSFYNNEISEKSEIFDDQFSVERPDGSNFTLKIRSTKLEDSAMYFCASSELGNTEAFFGQGTRLTVV.

The gene calls are TRBV27 and TRBJ2-7; a possible D gene is TRBD2 (6 bases). Germline-derived CDR1 and CDR2 are MNHEY and SMNVEV (reference sequence). The V gene lost 3 bases and the J gene lost 7 bases, with 7 bases spanning the gap. The CDR3 totals 11 residues. CDR3 nucleotides: TGTGCCAGCAGTTTTGCGGGAGAGCAGTACTTC. Its protein is CASSFAGEQYF.